The 5 T cell receptor beta chains below come from one sample, sequenced in a study of blood T cells in healthy people across ages. A sample-barcoded 5' primer and a J-beta primer mix were used in a second PCR of roughly 6 to 12 cycles. Using its own MiXCR run on the 5' RACE reads, TCRdb lists one record per CDR3 protein. The sample lists roughly 730,000 distinct CDR3 sequences, 56% occurring once. Sequenced sample: blood. The origin of the receptors is a man in his forties in good health.

As DNA, the CDR3 is TGTGCCAGCAGCGTGGGGGCGGGTCAGCCCCAGCATTTT. It encodes CASSVGAGQPQHF. The chain is built from TRBV9 and TRBJ1-5; tentatively, D is TRBD1 (6 bases). The germline V gene has CDR1 SGDLS and CDR2 YYNGEE. V was shortened by 2 bases and J by 6 bases, with 9 bases between the two germline ends. The length of the CDR3 is 13 residues.

The CDR3 loop is CASSLVLALRGRDTQYF. DNA for the CDR3: TGTGCCAGCAGCTTAGTACTAGCTCTGAGGGGCAGGGATACGCAGTATTTT. The V gene is TRBV7-9, the J gene TRBJ2-3; tentative D call: TRBD2 (6 bases). This CDR3 has 17 residues. The germline V gene encodes CDR1 SEHNR and CDR2 FQNEAQ (reference sequence). Trimming cost V 1 base and J 6 bases, with 20 bases left between them.

The table lists this clonotype with a few counts. The chain couples TRBV20-1 to TRBJ1-2, with D perhaps matching TRBD1 (5 bases). The ends were cut back, 0 bases at V and 4 bases at J, with 12 bases in the middle. In germline, CDR1 is DFQATT, CDR2 SNEGSKA (reference sequence). The CDR3 contains 14 residues. CDR3 sequence reads: CSARDLGGSYGYTF. The DNA for the CDR3 is TGCAGTGCTAGAGATCTCGGGGGGTCCTATGGCTACACCTTC.

The chain links TRBV6-6 to TRBJ2-6; either TRBD1 or TRBD2 may supply D (5 bases each). The CDR3 contains 17 residues. Germline CDR1 MNHNY, CDR2 SVGAGI (reference sequence). Trimming cost V 2 bases and J 0 bases, with 11 bases left between them. The CDR3 DNA follows: TGTGCCAGCAGTTACGGGGGTGGTGTCTCTGGGGCCAACGTCCTGACTTTC. This gives the protein CASSYGGGVSGANVLTF.

The rearrangement joins TRBV11-3 to TRBJ1-1; D remains ambiguous. Germline lookup yields CDR1 SGHNT and CDR2 YENEEA. Trimming cost V 1 base and J 8 bases, with 14 bases left between them. The CDR3 runs to 14 residues. The CDR3 is CASSLASSSSEAFF. The CDR3 region has the DNA TGTGCCAGCAGCTTAGCCTCTTCGAGTAGCGAAGCTTTCTTT.